One TCR beta chain is described in this entry. Its binding antigen is unknown. Sequence at one end of the junction differs from germline and may be a read error. The sample comes from a study of cytomegalovirus exposure and HLA in healthy donors (TCRdb year 2017). Looking at the study overall: An earlier analysis of 587 of the donors reported 276 Gb of sequence data and roughly 120 million unique TCR beta sequences obtained from around 170 million T cells. An early release that covered about 600 HLA-typed donors contained approximately 300 gigabases of sequencing data and tens of millions of unique TCR sequences. Among the roughly 400 genotyped donors, approximately 76% belonged to the genetic ancestry cluster associated with self-reported Caucasian donors. The study aimed to test whether cataloging public T cell receptors could reveal signatures of past pathogen exposure. Using immunosequencing, the study profiled T cell repertoires from roughly 650 subjects and related those repertoires to cytomegalovirus serostatus. A separate validation cohort of more than 100 different subjects was used in addition to the 666-subject first cohort. To predict cytomegalovirus infection status, the study combined high-throughput TCR immunosequencing, statistical association of individual TCRs with disease status, and machine learning. To study patterns of TCR occurrence, a later analysis re-analyzed previously published TCR beta repertoires from several hundred donors and added high-resolution HLA genotyping. Rather than using new phenotypic data, the later analysis identified candidate immune exposures from TCR beta sequences and from how often those sequences occurred across donors. In an earlier analysis of 587 of the donors, high-throughput TCR beta sequencing was used to judge whether each TCR beta V gene segment behaved as functional or pseudogenic. Donor age, sex, ethnicity and CMV serostatus were compiled alongside the repertoire data. A later genetic analysis used genome-wide SNP genotypes for about 65% of the roughly 700 donors, treating that subset as a discovery cohort. Every discovery cohort repertoire had been produced on one sequencing platform. Class I and class II HLA loci were covered by the typing at four-digit resolution. The number of typed donors differed by locus: about 620-640 for A, B, C, DRB1 and DQB1; approximately 520 for DQA1; 606 for DPA1; and about 450 for DPB1. Five DR-DQ haplotypes were treated as single units for association and clustering because of strong linkage in the cohort. Among about 370 genotyped donors of the cohort, an average of about 240,000 unique TCR beta nucleotide sequences was sequenced per donor, of which roughly 17% were non-productive.

The cohort consisted of 650 to 850 healthy bone marrow donors. At the time of sampling, every cohort member was nominally healthy, though immune exposures that went unrecorded were likely present. The donor tested CMV seronegative, placing the donor among the 350 or so seronegative members of the cohort. A peripheral blood sample was collected from each donor, and TCR beta sequencing was performed on peripheral blood mononuclear cells. The Qiagen DNeasy Blood Extraction Kit was used to extract genomic DNA from the blood cell samples. Points the paper makes about the study in general: A further reported finding was that TCR beta sequences accurately predicted the HLA-A and HLA-B alleles for most subjects in the first cohort. The 87-base-pair reads could not distinguish some IMGT-functional V segments, including TRBV6-2 and TRBV6-3, so those segments were excluded. In a later genetic analysis, fewer N-insertions in productive TCRs were reported among donors in an Asian-associated ancestry cluster than the approximately 670-donor mean. Because HLA typing was missing for some donors at each locus, association tests included only the typed subset. In a later analysis, HLA-associated TCR beta chains showed more clonal expansion and lower generation probabilities than non-associated chains that were equally common. It was suggested by the authors that the approach could potentially be generalized to other disease states and immunological phenotypes. A group of highly shared sequence variants was considered likely to be a technical artifact of the sequencing pipeline. Correlated functional status among segregating V segments might reflect linkage disequilibrium, but an unknown experimental factor could not be ruled out. The study gave a list of some 150 TCR beta chains associated with cytomegalovirus. The cohort was sequenced for TCR beta chains only, and without alpha or paired-chain data the features that could be detected were limited. Because counts were too low, approximately 15 rarely observed V segments, including chromosome 9 orphons, were excluded from the earlier analysis of a few hundred of the donors. In a later analysis, most CMV-associated TCR beta chains were found to appear HLA-restricted, with HLA associations seemingly driven largely by CMV exposure. Broadly in line with IMGT annotations, most TCR beta V segments showed up in productive rearrangements about 87% or about 30% of the time in an earlier analysis of 450 to 600 of the donors. According to a later analysis, TCR association rates differed among HLA loci, with DRB1 alleles showing the most associated TCRs and HLA-C alleles showing the fewest. According to a later analysis, parvovirus B19, influenza, CMV and Epstein-Barr virus appeared linked to several top co-occurrence clusters. CMV serostatus was the only immune exposure information available for the cohort. In vitro tests confirmed that a few of the cytomegalovirus-associated TCR beta chains recognize cytomegalovirus antigens. Specific HLA alleles were associated with 15,000 to 20,000 TCR beta sequences at a false discovery rate of 0.05 in a later analysis. In a later genetic analysis, a missense DCLRE1C variant was associated with V-gene and J-gene trimming of TCR beta chains, and the association was replicated in an independent cohort. Cytomegalovirus status was reported to be diagnosed by the classifier with high specificity and sensitivity in both the original and validation cohorts. Strong co-occurrence of HLA alleles, especially DR and DQ, made assigning TCR associations to individual alleles difficult. While some public TCRs were present in many individuals, most TCR sequences turned up only very rarely across donors. The presence/absence analyses assumed that sequencing depth was roughly uniform across donors, and that assumption may not be true.

The CDR3 runs 12 residues from the cysteine to the phenylalanine. Only the CDR3 DNA is retained, 36 bases long and in frame from the first base. Taken from the germline V gene, the CDR1 and CDR2 loops are LGHNA and YNFKEQ. Library preparation used the immunoSEQ multiplex PCR assay. For the multiplex PCR, a mixture combining 60 forward primers for TCR Vbeta segments and 13 reverse primers for TCR Jbeta segments was used. The CDR3 region of rearranged TCR beta genes was amplified from genomic DNA with a multiplex PCR assay. Amplified TCR beta libraries were sequenced as 87-base-pair reads on the Illumina HiSeq System. In the authors' own workflow: In a later analysis, 77 million or so unique TCR beta chains were counted across the approximately 640 repertoires, and some 10 million of these chains were shared by at least two donors. Raw reads were error-corrected and collapsed into unique sequences with a nearest-neighbor algorithm that merged closely related sequences to remove PCR and sequencing errors. V, D and J gene segments were assigned by aligning CDR3 sequences to IMGT reference sequences. For a sequence to be retained, a match of at least six nucleotides to both a V gene segment and a J gene segment was required. A rearrangement was called productive if the CDR3 had no stop codons and remained in frame with V and J, and every other rearrangement was called non-productive. Following IMGT convention, CDR3 was defined as the stretch from the second conserved V-encoded cysteine up to the conserved J-encoded phenylalanine. The earlier analysis of 587 of the donors excluded sequences that lacked an unambiguous match to a single V gene segment. In an earlier analysis of some 590 of the donors, a V segment was called functional when productive rearrangements were above 56.7%, and segregating when the standard deviation between donors exceeded 5%. To diagnose cytomegalovirus status from the catalog of TCR beta chain sequences, a statistical classification framework was built. A later analysis assigned V and J genes by comparing TCR nucleotide sequences with IMGT/GENE-DB human TR gene sequences. A later analysis assigned CDR3 sequences and most-parsimonious VDJ recombination scenarios with the TCRdist pipeline. A later analysis defined each TCR beta chain by its CDR3 amino acid sequence plus V-gene family, and excluded reads lacking a unique V-gene family. As a way to deal with suspected cross-contamination and a sequencing artifact, a later analysis dropped 450 to 600 nucleotide sequences that were highly shared and had low generation probability. A later analysis calculated a clonal expansion index for each public chain from normalized within-repertoire ranks of inferred template counts. In a later analysis, generation probabilities were computed with a VDJ recombination model fitted to out-of-frame rearrangements, and the resulting probabilities were checked against IGoR. In a later analysis, hypergeometric tests were used to score TCR-TCR, TCR-HLA and TCR-CMV co-occurrence, with a repertoire-size bias correction applied to TCR pairs. False discovery rates were estimated in a later analysis by permuting HLA or CMV assignments 20 times. In a later analysis, co-occurring TCRs were grouped with DBSCAN, and TCRdist sequence similarity was added when clustering was performed within HLA-allele-positive subsets. Co-occurrence clustering excluded repertoires with fewer than 30,000 or more than 120,000 public chains, plus five with anomalous nucleotide sharing. The source is immuneACCESS, and TCRdb retained only in-frame sequences with V and J called. Part of the clones is not carried over; for the studies checked, unresolved V genes explain less than half of this, and the remainder is unexplained. The V and J calls and clone size come from that table; D and trimming were worked out from the DNA. Recorded for this sample are 110,000 to 150,000 clones; around 72% of them occurred a single time. Around 2.2% of the sample is held by the ten biggest clonotypes.

The TCR was taken from a man aged 40-49 years in good health and CMV-seronegative. The chain uses TRBV4-2 and TRBJ2-7, with the D gene not clear enough to name. The sample consisted of PBMCs. The CDR3 in this case is CSSSQVNNEQYF. The base sequence is TGTTCCAGCAGCCAAGTTAACAACGAGCAGTACTTC.